The next 26 T cell receptor beta chains were all read from a single sample in a study of cytotoxic CD8 clonotypes in ibrutinib-treated CLL. Clones were read by immunoSEQ multiplex PCR, and TCRdb kept only the in-frame ones, dropping some. The sample shows roughly 6,000 clones, approximately 74% of them seen only once. Sequencing was performed on PBMCs, taken before ibrutinib treatment. The receptor set was obtained from a human donor with chronic lymphocytic leukemia.

This rearrangement joins TRBV4-1 to TRBJ2-1; 10 bases match TRBD2. The CDR3 runs to 16 residues. Trimming removed 0 bases from V and 8 bases from J; junction bases left unmatched: 7. CDR1 is MGHRA, CDR2 YSYEKL, per germline. The CDR3 sequence is CASSQETLAGVHEQFF. The CDR3 nucleotides read TGCGCCAGCAGCCAAGAAACCCTAGCGGGAGTTCATGAGCAGTTCTTC.

The gene calls are TRBV29-1 and TRBJ2-1; TRBD2 aligns across 10 bases. Unmatched junction bases numbered 10, after V lost 7 bases and J lost 7 bases. Germline-derived CDR1 and CDR2 are SQVTM and ANQGSEA. The length of the CDR3 is 14 residues. The CDR3 coding sequence is TGCAGCGGGCAACTAGCGGGAAATATGAATGAGCAGTTCTTC. Its translation is CSGQLAGNMNEQFF.

The CDR3 sequence is CASSVYGRDQETQYF. DNA of the CDR3: TGTGCCAGCAGTGTATATGGCAGGGACCAAGAGACCCAGTACTTC. The rearrangement uses TRBV2 and TRBJ2-5, with a weak D call TRBD1 (5 bases). The germline V gene has CDR1 SNHLY and CDR2 FYNNEI. This CDR3 comprises 15 residues. Trimming stripped 4 bases from V and 0 bases from J, with 12 bases between.

This chain connects TRBV9 to TRBJ2-5, with 7 nucleotides matching TRBD1. The V gene's germline CDR1 is SGDLS and CDR2 YYNGEE. The V gene end was trimmed by 2 bases and the J gene end by 0 bases; junction bases not matched to a gene: 4. This CDR3 region has 15 residues. DNA for the CDR3: TGTGCCAGCAGCGTTGGGACAGAGTACCAAGAGACCCAGTACTTC. Encoded protein: CASSVGTEYQETQYF.

This clone was found a few times. The chain uses TRBV2 and TRBJ1-1, with D unresolved. The V end was cut by 7 bases, the J end by 7 bases, with 10 bases between. CDR1 is SNHLY and CDR2 is FYNNEI in the germline V gene. The length of the CDR3 is 11 residues. The CDR3 bases are TGTGCCAGCACCCCTCGGAGTGAAGCTTTCTTT. It encodes CASTPRSEAFF.

The chain combines TRBV5-1 with TRBJ2-7; D is uncertain. Trimming stripped 4 bases from V and 3 bases from J, with 11 bases between. Germline V gene lookup returns CDR1 SGHRS and CDR2 YFSETQ. The CDR3 is 13 residues long. CDR3 sequence (DNA): TGCGCCAGCAGCCCATCCCAGGTCTACGAGCAGTACTTC. It encodes CASSPSQVYEQYF.

This clone is a singleton in its sample. This chain uses TRBV12-5 with TRBJ2-6; the D gene is possibly TRBD1 (5 bases). Germline assignment: CDR1 LGHNT and CDR2 FRNRAP. V lost 5 bases and J 5 bases, leaving 19 bases between the germline ends. The CDR3 is 17 residues long. The DNA for the CDR3 is TGTGCTAGTGGTCGCCATGCAGGACAAAGTCGGGCCAACGTCCTGACTTTC. Its protein is CASGRHAGQSRANVLTF.

The V call is TRBV28, the J call TRBJ2-2; 7 bases are a match to TRBD2. The CDR3 consists of 14 residues. Trimming took 10 bases from V and 7 from J; bases not matched to a gene: 12. From germline, CDR1 is MDHEN and CDR2 SYDVKM. The CDR3, as DNA: TGTGCCATTACTCGGGCGGGAGAAGGCGGGGAGCTGTTTTTT. It specifies CAITRAGEGGELFF. The full variable domain, in which reference TRBV28 and TRBJ2-2 provide the parts outside the CDR3, is DVKVTQSSRYLVKRTGEKVFLECVQDMDHENMFWYRQDPGLGLRLIYFSYDVKMKEKGDIPEGYSVSREKKERFSLILESASTNQTSMYLCAITRAGEGGELFFGEGSRLTVL.

This chain joins TRBV30 and TRBJ2-7; 7 nucleotides align to TRBD2. The CDR3 length is 15 residues. V lost 4 bases, J lost 5 bases, and 14 bases stayed unmatched. The germline V gene has CDR1 GTSNPN and CDR2 SVGIG (reference sequence). CDR3 in DNA: TGTGCCTGGACTCCCCCGGGGAGGGCCGACCACGAGCAGTACTTC. This sequence encodes CAWTPPGRADHEQYF. Together with reference TRBV30 and TRBJ2-7, the CDR3 gives the full variable domain: SQTIHQWPATLVQPVGSPLSLECTVEGTSNPNLYWYRQAAGRGLQLLFYSVGIGQISSEVPQNLSASRPQDRQFILSSKKLLLSDSGFYLCAWTPPGRADHEQYFGPGTRLTVT.

The rearrangement joins TRBV7-8 to TRBJ1-5; D perhaps matches TRBD1 (5 bases). V was cut by 3 bases and J by 7 bases, with 13 bases left in between. The germline V gene has CDR1 SGHVS and CDR2 FQNEAQ. CDR3 length: 14 amino acids. The CDR3 region is CASSLDTIGQPQHF. For the CDR3, the DNA is TGTGCCAGCAGCTTGGACACTATTGGACAGCCCCAGCATTTT.

The chain links TRBV30 to TRBJ1-5; D call uncertain. Germline CDR1 GTSNPN, CDR2 SVGIG (reference sequence). CDR3 size: 13 residues. Trimming took 0 bases from V and 7 from J, leaving 10 bases between them. As DNA, the CDR3 is TGTGCCTGGAGTGTACATAGGGAACAGCCCCAGCATTTT. Translating it yields CAWSVHREQPQHF.

V usage is TRBV28 and J usage is TRBJ1-3; no clear D. The germline gives CDR1 MDHEN, CDR2 SYDVKM. V lost 5 bases and J 0 bases, leaving 14 bases between the germline ends. There are 16 residues in the CDR3. In nucleotides, the CDR3 is TGTGCCAGCAGTCATGGCGGTTTGCACTCTGGAAACACCATATATTTT. Encoded protein: CASSHGGLHSGNTIYF. The whole variable domain, remainder taken from reference TRBV28 and TRBJ1-3, is DVKVTQSSRYLVKRTGEKVFLECVQDMDHENMFWYRQDPGLGLRLIYFSYDVKMKEKGDIPEGYSVSREKKERFSLILESASTNQTSMYLCASSHGGLHSGNTIYFGEGSWLTVV.

The chain has TRBV19 and TRBJ1-2; 7 nucleotides match TRBD1. After removal of 3 bases from V and 7 bases from J, the junction contained 8 bases not matched to a gene. CDR1 and CDR2 (germline): LNHDA, SQIVND (reference sequence). The CDR3 extends over 14 amino acids. This CDR3 reads CASSITGATIGYTF. CDR3 nucleotide sequence: TGTGCCAGTAGTATTACAGGGGCCACCATTGGCTACACCTTC.

The V call is TRBV28, the J call TRBJ2-1; no definite D call. The CDR3 contains 11 residues. Germline V gene data show CDR1 as MDHEN and CDR2 as SYDVKM. Trimming left V 3 bases short and J 8 bases short, with 5 bases between. The CDR3 is CASSLSDEQFF. DNA of the CDR3: TGTGCCAGCAGTTTGTCGGATGAGCAGTTCTTC.

The gene calls are TRBV19 and TRBJ2-7, with TRBD2 as a possible D gene (5 bases). The CDR3 is 13 amino acids. The ends were cut back, 3 bases at V and 3 bases at J, with 9 bases in the middle. CDR1 is LNHDA and CDR2 is SQIVND in the germline V gene (reference sequence). CDR3 sequence (DNA): TGTGCCAGTAGTATTTTGGGAGACTACGAGCAGTACTTC. Its protein is CASSILGDYEQYF.

The gene calls are TRBV2 and TRBJ2-1; D might be TRBD2 (6 bases). The CDR3 sequence is 11 residues long. Per germline, CDR1 SNHLY and CDR2 FYNNEI. V lost 5 bases to trimming and J lost 10 bases, with 9 bases between them. The CDR3 is CASSYSGEQFF. In DNA form, the CDR3 reads TGTGCCAGCAGTTATAGCGGAGAGCAGTTCTTC.

This clone came up a few times. The chain couples TRBV4-1 to TRBJ1-5; TRBD1 matches 8 bases. The CDR3 is made up of 15 amino acids. Germline CDR1 and CDR2: MGHRA and YSYEKL. Unmatched junction bases numbered 5, after V lost 0 bases and J lost 7 bases. DNA of the CDR3: TGCGCCAGCAGCCAAGAGGTGACAGGGGAACAGCCCCAGCATTTT. Protein product: CASSQEVTGEQPQHF.

The chain is built from TRBV7-2 and TRBJ2-5; D call uncertain. CDR1 SGHTA and CDR2 FQGNSA come from the germline V gene. Trimming removed 1 base from V and 2 bases from J, with 5 bases in between. This CDR3 has 13 amino acids. The CDR3 sequence is CASSLGAQETQYF. Here the CDR3 DNA reads TGTGCCAGCAGCTTAGGAGCGCAAGAGACCCAGTACTTC.

The V and J genes are TRBV6-6 and TRBJ2-1; D unresolved. In germline, CDR1 is MNHNY, CDR2 SVGAGI (reference sequence). The CDR3 sequence is 14 residues long. The V gene lost 7 bases and the J gene lost 0 bases, with 10 bases spanning the gap. CDR3 coding DNA: TGTGCCAGCACCTACCGGAGCTCCTACAATGAGCAGTTCTTC. Translated: CASTYRSSYNEQFF.

The chain employs TRBV7-3 and TRBJ2-3; D gene unclear. V was cut by 5 bases and J by 1 base, with 10 bases left in between. Germline CDR1 is SGHTA and CDR2 is FQGTGA. The CDR3 spans 14 residues. The CDR3 is CASSIDPRTDTQYF. The CDR3, as DNA: TGTGCCAGCAGCATCGACCCCCGCACAGATACGCAGTATTTT.

The rearrangement uses TRBV7-2 and TRBJ2-7; TRBD1 or TRBD2 may be the D gene (5 bases each). Germline V gene sequence: CDR1 SGHTA, CDR2 FQGNSA. The CDR3 is 14 residues long. Trimming left V 5 bases short and J 3 bases short, with 14 bases between. The CDR3 is CASSRRDGGYEQYF. For the CDR3, the DNA is TGTGCCAGCAGCCGTCGGGATGGGGGCTACGAGCAGTACTTC.

The chain carries TRBV6-4 and TRBJ2-7; D unclear. With 8 bases removed from V and 2 bases from J, the gap between germline ends came to 4 bases. Per germline, CDR1 MRHNA and CDR2 SNTAGT. The CDR3 runs to 10 residues. CDR3 DNA: TGTGCCAGCGGCACCTACGAGCAGTACTTC. Protein sequence: CASGTYEQYF.

This chain connects TRBV5-1 to TRBJ2-3; 8 positions agree with TRBD2. Unmatched junction bases numbered 6, after V lost 3 bases and J lost 6 bases. CDR1 SGHRS and CDR2 YFSETQ come from the germline V gene. This CDR3 contains 14 residues. CDR3 sequence: CASSSGTSSDTQYF. In nucleotides, the CDR3 is TGCGCCAGCAGCTCAGGGACTAGTAGCGATACGCAGTATTTT.

This chain uses TRBV7-3 with TRBJ2-3; maybe TRBD1 (6 bases). This CDR3 spans 14 amino acids. Germline V lookup: CDR1 SGHTA, CDR2 FQGTGA. V lost 5 bases to trimming and J lost 8 bases, with 17 bases between them. The CDR3 nucleotides are TGTGCCAGCAGCATGGGACAATCCCCCGGTACGCAGTATTTT. Protein sequence: CASSMGQSPGTQYF.

This clone was counted a single time. The chain links TRBV12-5 to TRBJ1-1; 8 bases are shared with TRBD1. Looked up from germline, CDR1 is LGHNT and CDR2 is FRNRAP. The length of the CDR3 is 19 residues. Germline trimming cut 5 bases from V and 4 bases from J; bases unmatched to any gene: 21. CDR3 sequence (DNA): TGTGCTAGTGGTGGGACTTATGGGACAGGAAGTTTATTAGGCACTGAAGCTTTCTTT. It codes for CASGGTYGTGSLLGTEAFF.

This rearrangement joins TRBV7-2 to TRBJ2-7; D may match TRBD1 or TRBD2 (6 bases each). The ends were cut back, 5 bases at V and 3 bases at J, with 14 bases in the middle. Germline CDR1 reads SGHTA; CDR2 reads FQGNSA. The CDR3 totals 14 residues. The CDR3 loop reads CASSQAGGLYEQYF. CDR3 in DNA: TGTGCCAGCAGCCAAGCCGGGGGCCTCTACGAGCAGTACTTC.